A selection of T cell receptor beta chains follows, all from one sample in a study of cytomegalovirus exposure and HLA in healthy donors. The method was immunoSEQ multiplex PCR; TCRdb's version includes in-frame clones alone and lacks a portion of them. This table holds roughly 150,000 clones, 70% to 85% found once. Sequenced material: PBMCs. The origin of the receptors is a male donor in good health and CMV-seronegative. The CDR3 runs from the conserved cysteine through the conserved F or W. The order of the fields is V gene, J gene, CDR3 length, CDR3 protein.

v_call: TRBV7-8; j_call: TRBJ2-2; cdr3_length: 13; cdr3_aa: CASSPRDTGELFF
v_call: TRBV6-1; j_call: TRBJ1-6; cdr3_length: 14; cdr3_aa: CASSSRGWNSPLHF
v_call: TRBV7-6; j_call: TRBJ2-7; cdr3_length: 13; cdr3_aa: CASSVDQGSEQYF
v_call: TRBV10-3; j_call: TRBJ1-2; cdr3_length: 14; cdr3_aa: CATLSRPSNYGYTF
v_call: TRBV4-3; j_call: TRBJ1-2; cdr3_length: 14; cdr3_aa: CASSQDIAGYGYTF
v_call: TRBV6-6; j_call: TRBJ2-7; cdr3_length: 15; cdr3_aa: CASTDPRLGSYEQYF
v_call: TRBV30; j_call: TRBJ2-2; cdr3_length: 13; cdr3_aa: CAWSVKLAGELFF
v_call: TRBV9; j_call: TRBJ2-1; cdr3_length: 16; cdr3_aa: CASSVADRSSYNEQFF
v_call: TRBV6-5; j_call: TRBJ2-7; cdr3_length: 15; cdr3_aa: CASSFHSGRAGEQYF
v_call: TRBV19; j_call: TRBJ2-7; cdr3_length: 13; cdr3_aa: CASSIGRGYEQYF
v_call: TRBV18; j_call: TRBJ2-7; cdr3_length: 18; cdr3_aa: CASSPLLTSGGAGNEQYF
v_call: TRBV27; j_call: TRBJ1-2; cdr3_length: 14; cdr3_aa: CASSIGTGWSGYTF
v_call: TRBV4-2; j_call: TRBJ2-5; cdr3_length: 15; cdr3_aa: CASSQDERATETQYF
v_call: TRBV27; j_call: TRBJ1-1; cdr3_length: 15; cdr3_aa: CASSLSATFNTEAFF
v_call: TRBV27; j_call: TRBJ2-3; cdr3_length: 19; cdr3_aa: CASSLKPPAPSGRAGTQYF
v_call: TRBV9; j_call: TRBJ2-1; cdr3_length: 16; cdr3_aa: CASSSRGDSSYNEQFF
v_call: TRBV14; j_call: TRBJ2-1; cdr3_length: 16; cdr3_aa: CASSELAGGQYNEQFF
v_call: TRBV2; j_call: TRBJ2-7; cdr3_length: 12; cdr3_aa: CASRGRPYEQYF
v_call: TRBV28; j_call: TRBJ2-1; cdr3_length: 16; cdr3_aa: CASSLRSGIAYNEQFF
v_call: TRBV5-1; j_call: TRBJ2-1; cdr3_length: 16; cdr3_aa: CASSSMGLAEPNEQFF
v_call: TRBV15; j_call: TRBJ1-2; cdr3_length: 15; cdr3_aa: CATSRDFTAGNGYTF
v_call: TRBV19; j_call: TRBJ2-3; cdr3_length: 14; cdr3_aa: CASSLQGRTDTQYF
v_call: TRBV28; j_call: TRBJ1-1; cdr3_length: 13; cdr3_aa: CASTPDRYTEAFF
v_call: TRBV5-1; j_call: TRBJ2-5; cdr3_length: 15; cdr3_aa: CASSLAGLDRETQYF
v_call: TRBV7-7; j_call: TRBJ2-5; cdr3_length: 16; cdr3_aa: CASSLGSSGGSETQYF
v_call: TRBV2; j_call: TRBJ2-7; cdr3_length: 15; cdr3_aa: CASSETRQGINGQYF
v_call: TRBV11-2; j_call: TRBJ1-5; cdr3_length: 13; cdr3_aa: CASSHTGNQPQHF
v_call: TRBV27; j_call: TRBJ1-1; cdr3_length: 14; cdr3_aa: CASTRWGGNTEAFF
v_call: TRBV9; j_call: TRBJ1-5; cdr3_length: 16; cdr3_aa: CASSAGGPSSNQPQHF
v_call: TRBV6-5; j_call: TRBJ2-7; cdr3_length: 13; cdr3_aa: CASSYSHGREQYF
v_call: TRBV19; j_call: TRBJ2-4; cdr3_length: 15; cdr3_aa: CASARDNQAKNIQYF
v_call: TRBV5-1; j_call: TRBJ2-3; cdr3_length: 15; cdr3_aa: CASSLVAGKGDTQYF
v_call: TRBV9; j_call: TRBJ2-3; cdr3_length: 12; cdr3_aa: CASSAFSDTQYF
v_call: TRBV25-1; j_call: TRBJ2-7; cdr3_length: 17; cdr3_aa: CASSGSGTSGRRNEQYF
v_call: TRBV27; j_call: TRBJ2-1; cdr3_length: 15; cdr3_aa: CASSFGLYSYNEQFF
v_call: TRBV7-3; j_call: TRBJ2-7; cdr3_length: 17; cdr3_aa: CASSLTPEGVITSEQYF
v_call: TRBV25-1; j_call: TRBJ2-5; cdr3_length: 14; cdr3_aa: CASSEPGQGETQYF